The next 14 T cell receptor beta chains were all read from a single sample in a study of blood T cell repertoires in COVID-19. This table comes from immunoSEQ multiplex PCR, and its TCRdb copy is limited to in-frame clones, with some not included. The repertoire includes around 250,000 clones, approximately 82% of them detected once, and roughly 1.9% sits in the top ten. The sample consisted of peripheral blood. The origin of the receptors is a man younger than 45 who had recovered from COVID-19.

This chain connects TRBV2 to TRBJ1-6; D unresolved. V was clipped by 5 bases and J by 0 bases, with 8 bases between them. This CDR3 contains 15 residues. CDR1 SNHLY and CDR2 FYNNEI come from the germline V gene. The CDR3 DNA is TGTGCCAGCAGTACAAAAAGCTCCTATAATTCACCCCTCCACTTT. Protein sequence: CASSTKSSYNSPLHF.

The chain joins TRBV11-2 to TRBJ2-1; possible D gene TRBD2, 5 bases. This CDR3 spans 15 amino acids. V lost 2 bases and J 5 bases, leaving 13 bases between the germline ends. Germline loops: CDR1 SGHAT, CDR2 FQNNGV. CDR3 amino acids: CASSLPGSLNNEQFF. DNA for the CDR3: TGTGCCAGCAGCTTACCGGGATCACTCAACAATGAGCAGTTCTTC.

This clone was seen just once. This chain links TRBV18 with TRBJ2-6; 11 nucleotides match TRBD1. Germline V gene data show CDR1 as KGHSH and CDR2 as LQKENI. Germline trimming cut 6 bases from V and 4 bases from J; bases unmatched to any gene: 11. This CDR3 spans 18 amino acids. CDR3 residues: CASSDRGPSGTGANVLTF. Here the CDR3 DNA reads TGTGCCAGCTCGGACAGGGGGCCTTCGGGTACGGGGGCCAACGTCCTGACTTTC.

CDR3 in DNA: TGTGCCAGCAGACCGGGACAGAGCTCCTACGAGCAGTACGTC. As protein: CASRPGQSSYEQYV. This chain connects TRBV11-2 to TRBJ2-7; 7 bases are shared with TRBD1. Germline V lookup: CDR1 SGHAT, CDR2 FQNNGV. V dropped 6 bases and J dropped 0; count of bases not matched to a gene: 5. The length of the CDR3 is 14 residues.

J is TRBJ1-6 and V is TRBV4-1; D ambiguous. The germline gives CDR1 MGHRA, CDR2 YSYEKL. There are 16 residues in the CDR3. Between the trimmed V and J ends, which lost 4 bases and 7 bases, there was a span of 17 bases. CDR3 sequence: CASSRPAGDINSPLHF. The CDR3 DNA is TGCGCCAGCAGCCGGCCGGCCGGGGATATAAATTCACCCCTCCACTTT.

This chain connects TRBV28 to TRBJ2-4; tentatively, D is TRBD1 (6 bases). V lost 5 bases and J 0 bases, leaving 14 bases between the germline ends. The CDR3 consists of 16 residues. Germline V CDR1 and CDR2: MDHEN, SYDVKM. The CDR3 DNA sequence: TGTGCCAGCAGTAACCCGGGACAAATAGCCAAAAACATTCAGTACTTC. Its protein product is CASSNPGQIAKNIQYF.

This clone was observed a handful of times. The genes are TRBV3-1 (or the pseudogene TRBV3-2) and TRBJ2-2; possible D gene TRBD2, 6 bases. The germline V gene has CDR1 LGHDT and CDR2 YNNKEL (reference sequence). This CDR3 is 15 amino acids long. With 4 bases removed from V and 2 bases from J, the gap between germline ends came to 11 bases. The CDR3 sequence is CASSRDWGNTGELFF. CDR3 DNA sequence: TGTGCCAGCAGCCGGGACTGGGGAAACACCGGGGAGCTGTTTTTT.

V usage is TRBV5-1 and J usage is TRBJ2-1; the match to TRBD1 covers 9 bases. The CDR3 contains 15 residues. The V gene end was trimmed by 4 bases and the J gene end by 9 bases; junction bases not matched to a gene: 11. Germline CDR1 is SGHRS and CDR2 is YFSETQ. As DNA, the CDR3 is TGCGCCAGCAGCCCGGCCGGGACAGGGACGGGTGAGCAGTTCTTC. As protein: CASSPAGTGTGEQFF.

The J gene is TRBJ2-4, the V gene TRBV9; TRBD2 might be the D (5 bases). V was cut by 3 bases and J by 5 bases, with 9 bases left in between. Germline V gives CDR1 SGDLS, CDR2 YYNGEE. The CDR3 length is 13 residues. The CDR3 protein is CASSATNENIQYF. Written as DNA, the CDR3 is TGTGCCAGCAGCGCGACTAACGAAAACATTCAGTACTTC.

The chain combines TRBV10-3 with TRBJ1-2, with 10 bases aligning to TRBD1. The germline CDR1 and CDR2 sequences are ENHRY and SYGVKD. The ends lost 4 bases at V and 4 bases at J; junction bases unmatched: 6. CDR3 length equals 15 residues. The CDR3 spells CAISGPGQGIYGYTF. The CDR3 DNA is TGTGCCATCAGTGGTCCGGGACAGGGGATCTATGGCTACACCTTC.

The chain has TRBV11-2 and TRBJ2-1, with TRBD2 identical over 10 bases. The CDR3 is 17 amino acids. The trim removed 4 bases at V and 3 bases at J, leaving 9 bases unmatched. Per germline, CDR1 SGHAT and CDR2 FQNNGV. The DNA for the CDR3 is TGTGCCAGCAGCTCCCAACATACTAGCGGGGTCTACAATGAGCAGTTCTTC. This gives the protein CASSSQHTSGVYNEQFF.

The chain uses TRBV10-3 and TRBJ2-1, with 10 bases matching TRBD2. V lost 7 bases, J lost 0 bases, and 15 bases stayed unmatched. The CDR3 is 19 amino acids. Germline loops: CDR1 ENHRY, CDR2 SYGVKD. As DNA, the CDR3 is TGTGCCATCACGGACGTCGCCAGCGGGGGGGCCAGCTCCTACAATGAGCAGTTCTTC. Translating gives CAITDVASGGASSYNEQFF.

The table lists this clone with a count of one. The chain recombines TRBV19 with TRBJ1-5; D is unresolved. CDR3 size: 15 residues. Per the germline V gene, CDR1 is LNHDA and CDR2 is SQIVND (reference sequence). Trimming took off 2 bases at V and 0 bases at J, with 8 bases between the two ends. CDR3 protein: CASSISRDSNQPQHF. The CDR3 DNA reads as TGTGCCAGTAGTATATCCCGGGATAGCAATCAGCCCCAGCATTTT.

The gene calls are TRBV5-8 and TRBJ1-2; no reliable D call. The ends were cut back, 0 bases at V and 3 bases at J, with 6 bases in the middle. The CDR3 is 13 amino acids. The germline CDR1 and CDR2 sequences are SGHTS and YDEGEE. Written as DNA, the CDR3 is TGTGCCAGCAGCTTGGACATCTACTATGGCTACACCTTC. The encoded protein is CASSLDIYYGYTF. Full variable domain (missing parts from reference TRBV5-8 and TRBJ1-2): EAGVTQSPTHLIKTRGQQATLRCSPISGHTSVYWYQQALGLGLQFLLWYDEGEERNRGNFPPRFSGRQFPNYSSELNVNALELEDSALYLCASSLDIYYGYTFGSGTRLTVV.